These T cell receptor beta chains were read from a single sample in a study of cytomegalovirus exposure and HLA in healthy donors. Clones were read by immunoSEQ multiplex PCR, and TCRdb kept only the in-frame ones, dropping some. The sample totals about 190,000 clones. Sequencing used PBMCs. The receptors stem from a young man in good health and CMV-seronegative. The CDR3 runs from the conserved cysteine through the conserved F or W. Each record gives: J gene, D gene, V gene, CDR3 DNA, CDR3 protein. The D gene is left open where the match is weak.

TRBJ2-6 | TRBD1 | TRBV5-4 | TGTGCCAGCAGCCCCCGGAGGGGACAGGGCACTGGGGCCAACGTCCTGACTTTC | CASSPRRGQGTGANVLTF
TRBJ1-2 | TRBD1 | TRBV6-5 | TGTGCCAGCAGTTACTCAGCACAGGGGGACTATGGCTACACCTTC | CASSYSAQGDYGYTF
TRBJ2-3 | TRBD1 | TRBV5-4 | TGTGCCAGCAGCTTCGTCCAGGGGGTCACAGATACGCAGTATTTT | CASSFVQGVTDTQYF
TRBJ1-1 | - | TRBV7-9 | TGTGCCAGCAGCTTAGGAGGTGGTTCTGGGAACACTGAAGCTTTCTTT | CASSLGGGSGNTEAFF
TRBJ2-2 | TRBD2 | TRBV7-2 | TGTGCCAGCAGCTTATTTCCGGGAGGCAACACCGGGGAGCTGTTTTTT | CASSLFPGGNTGELFF
TRBJ1-4 | - | TRBV19 | TGTGCCAGTGGCGACGGGTCCGCAACTAATGAAAAACTGTTTTTT | CASGDGSATNEKLFF
TRBJ1-2 | - | TRBV7-2 | TGTGCCAGCAGCCCAGGGCGGGATTGGGGCTACACCTTC | CASSPGRDWGYTF
TRBJ1-1 | - | TRBV2 | TGTGCCAGCAGTAGGCAGGGTAACACTGAAGCTTTCTTT | CASSRQGNTEAFF
TRBJ2-7 | TRBD2 | TRBV6-1 | TGTGCCAGCAGTGAAATCGGGACTAGCGGATCCTACGAGCAGTACTTC | CASSEIGTSGSYEQYF
TRBJ2-2 | TRBD1 | TRBV5-1 | TGCGCCAGCAGCTCGGACCGGGACAGGGGGTATAGGGCGGCCGGGGAGCTGTTTTTT | CASSSDRDRGYRAAGELFF
TRBJ1-1 | - | TRBV27 | TGTGCCAGCAGTTTGAACAGTCCCGGCGCTGAAGCTTTCTTT | CASSLNSPGAEAFF
TRBJ1-4 | - | TRBV27 | TGTGCCAGCAGTTTATTCAAAGGTCAGAGGTTAACTAATGAAAAACTGTTTTTT | CASSLFKGQRLTNEKLFF
TRBJ2-1 | TRBD2 | TRBV11-3 | TGTGCCAGCAGCGCGATCGCGGGGGTACCGAATGAGCAGTTCTTC | CASSAIAGVPNEQFF
TRBJ2-2 | TRBD1 | TRBV27 | TGTGCCAGCAGTTCGGACAGGAATACCGGGGAGCTGTTTTTT | CASSSDRNTGELFF
TRBJ1-2 | - | TRBV6-5 | TGTGCCAGCAGTTACTCCCACAGGGATGGCTACACCTTC | CASSYSHRDGYTF
TRBJ1-4 | - | TRBV28 | TGTGCCAGCAGTTTTGGACGAACGACGGGGAATGAAAAACTGTTTTTT | CASSFGRTTGNEKLFF
TRBJ1-1 | TRBD1 | TRBV5-1 | TGCGCCAGCAGCACCCGGACAGGGGGGCGCGCAATGAACACTGAAGCTTTCTTT | CASSTRTGGRAMNTEAFF
TRBJ1-5 | - | TRBV10-3 | TGTGCCATCAGTGAGCTGGCGGGGGCAGGGGATCAGCCCCAGCATTTT | CAISELAGAGDQPQHF
TRBJ2-3 | TRBD1 | TRBV2 | TGTGCCAGCAGCGGACAGGGCGGAGATACGCAGTATTTT | CASSGQGGDTQYF
TRBJ2-6 | - | TRBV5-4 | TGTGCCAGCAGCTTAGGGGATAGCTCTGGGGCCAACGTCCTGACTTTC | CASSLGDSSGANVLTF
TRBJ1-2 | - | TRBV10-3 | TGTGCCATCAGTGAGTCGGAACAGTTCTATGGCTACACCTTC | CAISESEQFYGYTF
TRBJ1-2 | - | TRBV5-6 | TGTGCCAGCAGCCTTGCAGGGGTGGGTGGCTACACCTTC | CASSLAGVGGYTF
TRBJ2-3 | TRBD2 | TRBV6-5 | TGTGCCAGCAGTTACTCAGGGCTAGCGGGAGCAGATACGCAGTATTTT | CASSYSGLAGADTQYF
TRBJ1-1 | - | TRBV6-1 | TGTGCCAGCAGCGTACACATGAACACTGAAGCTTTCTTT | CASSVHMNTEAFF
TRBJ1-6 | - | TRBV5-4 | TGTGCCAGCAGCTCACTGGGGGGGACACAGAATTCACCCCTCCACTTT | CASSSLGGTQNSPLHF
TRBJ1-2 | - | TRBV5-1 | TGCGCCAGCAGCTCGGGAGGCGGGGGAAACGCTAACTATGGCTACACCTTC | CASSSGGGGNANYGYTF
TRBJ2-7 | TRBD2 | TRBV11-2 | TGTGCCAGCACCTTACCCAGCCTAGCGGGTTACGAGCAGTACTTC | CASTLPSLAGYEQYF
TRBJ2-1 | - | TRBV5-1 | TGCGCCAGCAGCGTTCCTACGGATGAGCAGTTCTTC | CASSVPTDEQFF
TRBJ1-3 | - | TRBV12-5 | TGTGCTAGTGGCTCTACAGGGAATGGAAACACCATATATTTT | CASGSTGNGNTIYF
TRBJ2-6 | - | TRBV27 | TGTGCCAGCAGGACAGCTGGGGCCAACGTCCTGACTTTC | CASRTAGANVLTF
TRBJ2-7 | - | TRBV6-5 | TGTGCCAGCAGTGGCAGGGGCTACGAGCAGTACTTC | CASSGRGYEQYF
TRBJ1-5 | - | TRBV30 | TGTGCCTGGAGTGCCCGAGGGCATGGCAATCAGCCCCAGCATTTT | CAWSARGHGNQPQHF
TRBJ1-1 | - | TRBV19 | TGTGCCAGTACCACAAACAGGGAAGTGAACACTGAAGCTTTCTTT | CASTTNREVNTEAFF
TRBJ2-7 | - | TRBV6-1 | TGTGCCACCGACCCGGGTACGGGCCGGGGCGAGCAGTACTTC | CATDPGTGRGEQYF
TRBJ1-2 | - | TRBV7-9 | TGTGCCAGCAGTCGGGACAAAGCGTATGGCTACACCTTC | CASSRDKAYGYTF
TRBJ1-2 | - | TRBV28 | TGTGCCAGCAGTTCCACAGGGAACCCTAACTATGGCTACACCTTC | CASSSTGNPNYGYTF
TRBJ2-7 | - | TRBV30 | TGTGCCTGGATGGTCGGCTACGAGCAGTACTTC | CAWMVGYEQYF
TRBJ2-1 | - | TRBV20-1 | TGCAGTGCTAGTCGTTACAATGAGCAGTTCTTC | CSASRYNEQFF
TRBJ2-5 | - | TRBV15 | TGTGCCACCAGCATGGACAGCCAAGAGACCCAGTACTTC | CATSMDSQETQYF
TRBJ1-2 | TRBD1 | TRBV19 | TGTGCCAGTAGTGACAGGGGGCGCGACTATGGCTACACCTTC | CASSDRGRDYGYTF
TRBJ2-6 | TRBD1 | TRBV5-1 | TGCGCCAGCAGCGGAGGCGGACAGGGGGCTAGCTCTGGGGCCAACGTCCTGACTTTC | CASSGGGQGASSGANVLTF
TRBJ1-3 | - | TRBV6-5 | TGTGCCAGCAGGGGGGGGGCGTCTGGAAACACCATATATTTT | CASRGGASGNTIYF
TRBJ2-7 | - | TRBV5-4 | TGTGCCAGCAGGCTGGACTACCCGAGCTCCTACGAGCAGTACTTC | CASRLDYPSSYEQYF
TRBJ1-1 | TRBD1 | TRBV6-6 | TGTGCCAGCAGTACCGGACAGGGAAAATCTCGTAGGGAAGCTTTCTTT | CASSTGQGKSRREAFF